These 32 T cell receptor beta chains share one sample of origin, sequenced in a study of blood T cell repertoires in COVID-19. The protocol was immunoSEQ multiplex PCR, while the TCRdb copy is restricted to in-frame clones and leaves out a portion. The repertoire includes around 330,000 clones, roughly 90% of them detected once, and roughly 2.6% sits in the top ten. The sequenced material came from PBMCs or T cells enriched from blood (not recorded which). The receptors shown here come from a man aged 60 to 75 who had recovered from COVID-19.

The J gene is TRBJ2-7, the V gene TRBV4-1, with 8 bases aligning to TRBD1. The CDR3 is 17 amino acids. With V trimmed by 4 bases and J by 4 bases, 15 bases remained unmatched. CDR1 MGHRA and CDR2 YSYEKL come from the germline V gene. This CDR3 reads CASSPNAGTGRVYEQYF. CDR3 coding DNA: TGCGCCAGCAGCCCCAACGCCGGGACAGGACGAGTTTACGAGCAGTACTTC.

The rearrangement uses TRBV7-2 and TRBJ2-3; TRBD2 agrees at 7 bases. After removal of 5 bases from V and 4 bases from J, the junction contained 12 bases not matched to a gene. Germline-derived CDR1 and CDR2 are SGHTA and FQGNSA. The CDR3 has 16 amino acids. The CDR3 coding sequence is TGTGCCAGCAGCCTAAAATGGTCGGGGAGGGCAGATACGCAGTATTTT. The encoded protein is CASSLKWSGRADTQYF.

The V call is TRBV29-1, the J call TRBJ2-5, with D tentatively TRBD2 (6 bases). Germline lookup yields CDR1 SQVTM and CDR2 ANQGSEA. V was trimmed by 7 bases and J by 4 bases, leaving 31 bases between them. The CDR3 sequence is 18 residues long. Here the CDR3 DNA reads TGCAGCGCAAGTCCTCCCGGGCGGGAATGGAGGTTGGGAGAGACCCAGTACTTC. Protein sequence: CSASPPGREWRLGETQYF.

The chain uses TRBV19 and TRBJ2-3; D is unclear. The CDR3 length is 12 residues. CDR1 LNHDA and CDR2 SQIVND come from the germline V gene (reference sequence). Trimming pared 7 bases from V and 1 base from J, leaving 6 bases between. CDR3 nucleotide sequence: TGTGCCAGTAATATCGGCACAGATACGCAGTATTTT. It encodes CASNIGTDTQYF.

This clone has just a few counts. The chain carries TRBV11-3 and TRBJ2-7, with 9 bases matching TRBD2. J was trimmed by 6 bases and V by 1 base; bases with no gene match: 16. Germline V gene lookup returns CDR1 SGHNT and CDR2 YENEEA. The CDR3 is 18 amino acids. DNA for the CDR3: TGTGCCAGCAGCTTAGTGGGACTAGCACCAGGCCGGCATCCCGAGCAGTACTTC. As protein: CASSLVGLAPGRHPEQYF.

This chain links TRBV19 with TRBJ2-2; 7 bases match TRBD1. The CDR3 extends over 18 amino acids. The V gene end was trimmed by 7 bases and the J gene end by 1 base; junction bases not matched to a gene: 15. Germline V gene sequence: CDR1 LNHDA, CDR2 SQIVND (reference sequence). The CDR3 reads CASTLDRARVQNTGELFF. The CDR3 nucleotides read TGTGCCAGTACCCTCGACAGGGCCAGGGTCCAGAACACCGGGGAGCTGTTTTTT.

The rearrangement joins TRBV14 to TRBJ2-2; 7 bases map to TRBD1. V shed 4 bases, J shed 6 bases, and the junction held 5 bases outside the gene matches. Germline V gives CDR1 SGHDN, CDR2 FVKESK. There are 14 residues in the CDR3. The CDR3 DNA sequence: TGTGCCAGCAGCCGACAGGGCGGTGCCGGGGAGCTGTTTTTT. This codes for CASSRQGGAGELFF. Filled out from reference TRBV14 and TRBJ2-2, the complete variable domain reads EAGVTQFPSHSVIEKGQTVTLRCDPISGHDNLYWYRRVMGKEIKFLLHFVKESKQDESGMPNNRFLAERTGGTYSTLKVQPAELEDSGVYFCASSRQGGAGELFFGEGSRLTVL.

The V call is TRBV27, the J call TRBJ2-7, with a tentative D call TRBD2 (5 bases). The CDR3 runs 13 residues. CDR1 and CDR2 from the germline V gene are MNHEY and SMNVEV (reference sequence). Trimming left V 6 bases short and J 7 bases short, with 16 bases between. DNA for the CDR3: TGTGCCAGCAGCATAGGGAGAACGAGGGAGCAGTACTTC. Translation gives CASSIGRTREQYF.

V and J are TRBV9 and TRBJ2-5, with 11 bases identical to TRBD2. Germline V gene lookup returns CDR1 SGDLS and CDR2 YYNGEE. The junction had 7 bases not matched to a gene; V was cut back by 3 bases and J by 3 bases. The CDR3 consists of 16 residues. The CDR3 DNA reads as TGTGCCAGCAGCGACCATAGCGGGGGGGAAAAAGAGACCCAGTACTTC. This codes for CASSDHSGGEKETQYF.

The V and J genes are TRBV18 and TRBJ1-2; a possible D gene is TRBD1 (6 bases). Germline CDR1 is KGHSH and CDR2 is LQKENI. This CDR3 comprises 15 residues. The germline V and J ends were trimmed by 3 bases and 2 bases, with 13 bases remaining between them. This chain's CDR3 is CASSPNRAVNYGYTF. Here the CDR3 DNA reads TGTGCCAGCTCACCGAACAGGGCTGTCAACTATGGCTACACCTTC.

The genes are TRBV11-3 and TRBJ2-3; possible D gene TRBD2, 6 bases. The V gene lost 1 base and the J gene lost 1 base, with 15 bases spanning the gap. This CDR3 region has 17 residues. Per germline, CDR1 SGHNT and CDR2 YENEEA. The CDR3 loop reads CASSLALGLFGTDTQYF. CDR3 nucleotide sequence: TGTGCCAGCAGCTTAGCTCTAGGACTATTCGGCACAGATACGCAGTATTTT.

CDR3 in amino acids: CASSYEQGADQPQHF. The CDR3 DNA reads as TGTGCCAGCAGTTACGAACAGGGGGCTGATCAGCCCCAGCATTTT. The chain has TRBV6-5 and TRBJ1-5, with TRBD1 matching over 9 bases. With V trimmed by 2 bases and J by 5 bases, 4 bases remained unmatched. CDR3 size: 15 residues. Germline CDR1 is MNHEY and CDR2 is SVGAGI.

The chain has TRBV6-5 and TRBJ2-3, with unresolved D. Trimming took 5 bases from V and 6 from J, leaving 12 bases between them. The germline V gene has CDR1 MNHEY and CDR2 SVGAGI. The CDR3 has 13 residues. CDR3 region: CASSPSPGDTQYF. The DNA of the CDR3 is TGTGCCAGCAGTCCCTCGCCCGGGGATACGCAGTATTTT.

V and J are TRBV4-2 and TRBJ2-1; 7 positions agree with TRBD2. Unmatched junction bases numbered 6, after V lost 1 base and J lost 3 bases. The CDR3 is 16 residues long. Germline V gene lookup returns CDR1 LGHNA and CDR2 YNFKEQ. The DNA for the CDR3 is TGTGCCAGCAGCCAAGGCTGGGCTAGCGGCTACAATGAGCAGTTCTTC. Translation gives CASSQGWASGYNEQFF.

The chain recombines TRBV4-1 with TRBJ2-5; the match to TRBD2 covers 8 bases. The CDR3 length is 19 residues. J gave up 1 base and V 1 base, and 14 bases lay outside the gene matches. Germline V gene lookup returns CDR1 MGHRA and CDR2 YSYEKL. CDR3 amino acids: CASSQVLLAEPRRQETQYF. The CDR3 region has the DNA TGCGCCAGCAGCCAAGTATTACTAGCGGAGCCTCGGCGCCAAGAGACCCAGTACTTC.

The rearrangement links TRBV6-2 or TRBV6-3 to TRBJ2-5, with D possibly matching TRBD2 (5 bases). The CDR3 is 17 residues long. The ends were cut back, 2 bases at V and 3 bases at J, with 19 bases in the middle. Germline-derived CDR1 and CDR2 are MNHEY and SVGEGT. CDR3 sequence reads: CASSYLTQSGKKETQYF. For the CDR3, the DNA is TGTGCCAGCAGTTACCTTACCCAATCCGGGAAGAAAGAGACCCAGTACTTC.

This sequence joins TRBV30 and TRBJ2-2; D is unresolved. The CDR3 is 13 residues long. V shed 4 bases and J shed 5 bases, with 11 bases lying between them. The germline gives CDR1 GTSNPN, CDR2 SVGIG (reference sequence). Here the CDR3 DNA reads TGTGCCTGGACAATGACAAGGACCGGGGAGCTGTTTTTT. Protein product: CAWTMTRTGELFF.

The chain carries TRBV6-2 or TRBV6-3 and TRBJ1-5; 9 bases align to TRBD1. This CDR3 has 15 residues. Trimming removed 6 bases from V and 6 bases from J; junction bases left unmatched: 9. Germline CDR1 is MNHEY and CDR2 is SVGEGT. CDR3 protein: CASSHGQGFAQPQHF. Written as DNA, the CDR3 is TGTGCCAGCAGCCACGGACAGGGGTTCGCTCAGCCCCAGCATTTT.

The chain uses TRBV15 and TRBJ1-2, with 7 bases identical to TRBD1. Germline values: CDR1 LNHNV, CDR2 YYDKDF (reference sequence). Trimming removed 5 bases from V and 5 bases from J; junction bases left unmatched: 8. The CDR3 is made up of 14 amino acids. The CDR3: CATSDRTGTYGYTF. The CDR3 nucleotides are TGTGCCACCAGCGACCGGACAGGAACGTATGGCTACACCTTC.

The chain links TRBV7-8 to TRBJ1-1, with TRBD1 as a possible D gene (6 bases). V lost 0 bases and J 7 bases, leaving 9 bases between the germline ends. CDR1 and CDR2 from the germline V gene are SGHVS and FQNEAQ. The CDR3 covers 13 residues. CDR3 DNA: TGTGCCAGCAGCTTAGCGACAGGCAATGAAGCTTTCTTT. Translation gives CASSLATGNEAFF. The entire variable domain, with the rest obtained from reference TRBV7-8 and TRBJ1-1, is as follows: GAGVSQSPRYKVAKRGQDVALRCDPISGHVSLFWYQQALGQGPEFLTYFQNEAQLDKSGLPSDRFFAERPEGSVSTLKIQRTQQEDSAVYLCASSLATGNEAFFGQGTRLTVV.

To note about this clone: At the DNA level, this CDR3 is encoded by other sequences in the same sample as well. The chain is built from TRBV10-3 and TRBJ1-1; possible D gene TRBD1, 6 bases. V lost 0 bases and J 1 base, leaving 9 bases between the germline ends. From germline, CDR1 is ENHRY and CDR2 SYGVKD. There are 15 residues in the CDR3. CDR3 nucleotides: TGTGCCATCAGTGAGTCGGGCAGGGGGAACACTGAAGCTTTCTTT. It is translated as CAISESGRGNTEAFF.

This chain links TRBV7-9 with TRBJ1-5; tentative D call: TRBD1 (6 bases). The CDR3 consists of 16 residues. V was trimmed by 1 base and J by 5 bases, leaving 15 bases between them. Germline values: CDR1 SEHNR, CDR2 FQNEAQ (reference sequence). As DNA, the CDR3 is TGTGCCAGCAGCTTAGGGGCAGGGGCCGATTATCAGCCCCAGCATTTT. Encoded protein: CASSLGAGADYQPQHF.

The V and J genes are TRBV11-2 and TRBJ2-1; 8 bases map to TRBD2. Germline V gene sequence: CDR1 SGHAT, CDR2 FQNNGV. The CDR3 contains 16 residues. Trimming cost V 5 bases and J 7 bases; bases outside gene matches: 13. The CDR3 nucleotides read TGTGCCAGCAGCAAAAAGCGGGAGCTCGTTTGGAATGAGCAGTTCTTC. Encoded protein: CASSKKRELVWNEQFF.

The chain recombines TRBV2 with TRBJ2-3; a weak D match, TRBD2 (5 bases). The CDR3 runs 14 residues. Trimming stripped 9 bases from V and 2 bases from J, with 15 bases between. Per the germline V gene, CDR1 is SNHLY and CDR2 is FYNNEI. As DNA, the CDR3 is TGTGCCAGTGGACGGAGGAGGAACACAGATACGCAGTATTTT. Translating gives CASGRRRNTDTQYF.

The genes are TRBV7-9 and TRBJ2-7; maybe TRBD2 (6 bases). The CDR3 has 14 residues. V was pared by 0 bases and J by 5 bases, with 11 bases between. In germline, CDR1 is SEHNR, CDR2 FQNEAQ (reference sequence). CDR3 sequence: CASSLAELADEQYF. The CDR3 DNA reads TGTGCCAGCAGCTTAGCTGAACTAGCAGACGAGCAGTACTTC.

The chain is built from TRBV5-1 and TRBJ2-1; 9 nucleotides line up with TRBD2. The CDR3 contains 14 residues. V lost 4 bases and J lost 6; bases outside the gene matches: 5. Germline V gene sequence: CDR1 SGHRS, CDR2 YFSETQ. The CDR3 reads CASSRLTSGNEQFF. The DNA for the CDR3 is TGCGCCAGCAGCCGACTGACTAGCGGCAATGAGCAGTTCTTC.

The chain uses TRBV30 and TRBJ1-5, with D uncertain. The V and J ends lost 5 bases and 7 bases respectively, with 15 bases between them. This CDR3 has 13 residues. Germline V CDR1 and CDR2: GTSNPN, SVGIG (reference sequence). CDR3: CAWEAGFGQPQHF. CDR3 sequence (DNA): TGTGCCTGGGAGGCGGGATTTGGACAGCCCCAGCATTTT. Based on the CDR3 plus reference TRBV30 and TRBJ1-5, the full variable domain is SQTIHQWPATLVQPVGSPLSLECTVEGTSNPNLYWYRQAAGRGLQLLFYSVGIGQISSEVPQNLSASRPQDRQFILSSKKLLLSDSGFYLCAWEAGFGQPQHFGDGTRLSIL.

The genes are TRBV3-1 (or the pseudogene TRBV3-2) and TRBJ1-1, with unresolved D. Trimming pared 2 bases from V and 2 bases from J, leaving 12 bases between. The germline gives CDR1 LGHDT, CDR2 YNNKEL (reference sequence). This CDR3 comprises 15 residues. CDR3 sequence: CASSQSLGVNTEAFF. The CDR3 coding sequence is TGTGCCAGCAGCCAAAGCCTCGGGGTAAACACTGAAGCTTTCTTT.

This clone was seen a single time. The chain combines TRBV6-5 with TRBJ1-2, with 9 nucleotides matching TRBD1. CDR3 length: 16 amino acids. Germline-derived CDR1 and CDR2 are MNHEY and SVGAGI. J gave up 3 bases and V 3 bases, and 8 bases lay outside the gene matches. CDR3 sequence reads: CASSYGGQGRDYGYTF. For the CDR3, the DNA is TGTGCCAGCAGTTATGGGGGACAGGGAAGGGACTATGGCTACACCTTC.

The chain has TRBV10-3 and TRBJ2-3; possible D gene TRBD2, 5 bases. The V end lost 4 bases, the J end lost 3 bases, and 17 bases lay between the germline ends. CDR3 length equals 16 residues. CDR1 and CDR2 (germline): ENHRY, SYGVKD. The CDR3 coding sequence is TGTGCCATCAGTGGATCTAGCTACCCGGGTACAGATACGCAGTATTTT. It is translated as CAISGSSYPGTDTQYF.

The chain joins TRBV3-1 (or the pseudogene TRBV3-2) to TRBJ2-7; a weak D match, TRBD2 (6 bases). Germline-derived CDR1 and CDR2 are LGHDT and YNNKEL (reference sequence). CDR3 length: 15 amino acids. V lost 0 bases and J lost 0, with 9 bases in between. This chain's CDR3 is CASSQEALASYEQYF. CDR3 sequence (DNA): TGTGCCAGCAGCCAAGAAGCACTAGCCTCCTACGAGCAGTACTTC.

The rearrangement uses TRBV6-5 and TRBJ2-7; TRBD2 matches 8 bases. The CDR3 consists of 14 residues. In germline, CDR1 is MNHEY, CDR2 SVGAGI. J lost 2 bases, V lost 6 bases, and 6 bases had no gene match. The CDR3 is CASRGSGRAYEQYF. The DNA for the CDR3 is TGTGCCAGCAGGGGGAGCGGGAGAGCCTACGAGCAGTACTTC.